This T cell receptor (beta chain) came from a study of blood T cell repertoires in COVID-19. Study context: Acute and convalescent COVID-19 samples came from the United States, Italy and Spain. T cells, B-cell-depleted T cells, or PBMCs supplied cDNA or gDNA.

Germline V lookup: CDR1 SGHRS, CDR2 YFSETQ. V was cut by 7 bases and J by 1 base, with 11 bases left in between. The CDR3 covers 14 residues. The repertoire was sequenced with immunoSEQ multiplex PCR; TCRdb's copy has only in-frame clones and lacks some. Here the sample spans over 25,000 clones, less than 85% being singletons. This chain uses TRBV5-1 with TRBJ2-2, with a tentative D call TRBD2 (5 bases). The sequence was collected from a woman older than 75 with acute or convalescent COVID-19. Sequenced: peripheral blood. The CDR3 region is CASGVEGNTGELFF. DNA of the CDR3: TGCGCCAGCGGGGTCGAGGGGAACACCGGGGAGCTGTTTTTT.